This TCR beta chain was sequenced for a study of CD8 T cells in ankylosing spondylitis. A remark on this clonotype: What it recognizes is unknown.

Construction of TCR beta libraries was performed using quantitative 5'-RACE with molecular barcodes. Via MiXCR, TCRdb re-called the 5' RACE reads, giving one row per CDR3 protein. The sample shows around 890,000 distinct CDR3 sequences, about 12% of them seen only once. V shed 4 bases and J 5 bases; nucleotides not matched to a gene: 8. The germline CDR1 and CDR2 sequences are SQVTM and ANQGSEA. The CDR3 runs 15 residues. Findings and limits, study-wide: A motif in TCR beta, a set of 8 or 9 highly homologous variants, appeared characteristic of ankylosing spondylitis blood. In synovial fluid and blood from reactive arthritis, some motif variants were previously reported.

The TCR was taken from a male donor with ankylosing spondylitis. What was sequenced was blood, either unsorted or a sorted T cell fraction (not recorded which). The chain carries TRBV29-1 and TRBJ1-4; 9 positions match TRBD1. The DNA of the CDR3 is TGCAGCGTTGGTCGGGTAGGGACAGGGAATGAAAAACTGTTTTTT. Its protein product is CSVGRVGTGNEKLFF.